This T cell receptor (beta chain) stems from a study of T cell changes during pregnancy in multiple sclerosis. This CDR3 contains 14 residues. Germline assignment: CDR1 SEHNR and CDR2 FQNEAQ (reference sequence). Using immunoSEQ multiplex PCR, the repertoire was profiled, and TCRdb retains in-frame clones only, with some absent. The repertoire includes 90,000 or so clones, 92% of them detected once, and about 1.5% sits in the top ten. This clone was counted once. The junction differs from germline at one of its ends, possibly a read error. The chain uses TRBV7-9 and TRBJ2-7, with TRBD2 identical over 7 bases. The starting material was peripheral blood, obtained in the first trimester of pregnancy. The TCR comes from a female donor with multiple sclerosis, enrolled in a pregnancy study. DNA of the CDR3: TGTGCCAGCAGCCTAGCGGCCGTTTCCTACGAGCAGTACTTC. This codes for CASSLAAVSYEQYF.